The TCR beta chain under discussion was sequenced for a study of OX40 agonist ivuxolimab in advanced cancers. For the wider study: Ivuxolimab, which targeted the costimulatory receptor OX40 (CD134), was an agonistic, fully human IgG2 monoclonal antibody. Intravenous ivuxolimab was administered to patients every 2 weeks at six dose levels: 0.01, 0.1, 0.3, 1.5, 3 and 10 mg/kg. Among the 52 dose-escalation patients, around 19 had hepatocellular carcinoma, roughly 15 melanoma, 9 renal cell carcinoma and 9 head and neck cancer. The dose-escalation cohort was about 83% male with a mean age of approximately 60 years, ranging from roughly 20 to 80. Prior anti-PD-1, anti-PD-L1 or anti-CTLA-4 therapy was permitted, and approximately 39% of dose-escalation patients had received checkpoint inhibitors. Partial responses occurred in three dose-escalation patients, of whom one had hepatocellular carcinoma and two had cutaneous melanoma. Peripheral TCRbeta sequencing aimed to test whether ivuxolimab altered TCR sequence diversity and caused clonal T-cell expansion. The paper describes the monotherapy dose-escalation part (N of about 50 patients) of the phase I trial of ivuxolimab. Overall study results and their limits: Antigen specificity was not determined for the clonally expanded peripheral T cells. In the 0.1-3.0 mg/kg groups, partial responders had among the lowest normalized peripheral clonal expansion, particularly in CD8+ T cells. At doses from 0.1 to 3.0 mg/kg, clonal expansion was seen in both CD4+ and CD8+ blood T cells between baseline and week 6. Low levels of normalized T-cell clonal expansion were also seen in some nonresponding patients. After ivuxolimab, expanded clones were on average more numerous among CD8+ T cells than among CD4+ T cells.

Genomic DNA was isolated from the sorted cells so that the TCRbeta CDR3 region could be sequenced. The immunoSEQ Assay was used for sequencing of TCRbeta CDR3 regions. TCRdb limited this immuneACCESS table to in-frame rearrangements with V and J called. A share of clones is missing; checked studies link under half to unresolved V genes, and the rest is unexplained. The sample has tens of thousands of clones on record, about 80% of them singletons. Almost 4.5% of the sample belongs to the ten largest clones. With respect to this clone: There is no known antigen for this receptor. No much larger clone is present one base from it, and per-base qualities are unavailable.

In the germline V gene, CDR1 corresponds to SNHLY and CDR2 to FYNNEI. The CDR3 goes from the cysteine to the phenylalanine over 16 residues. The entry retains the CDR3 DNA only, 48 bases that are in frame from base 1. The trim is 6 bases for V and 1 base for J, with a gap of 15 bases between the germline ends. Patients with autoimmune disease history or receiving systemic immunosuppression were excluded from the trial. Peripheral blood for TCR sequencing was collected from all dose cohorts at baseline, on cycle 4 day 1, and on cycle 7 day 1. Samples were obtained from an open-label, multicenter, first-in-human phase I dose-escalation trial of ivuxolimab. Adults with locally advanced or metastatic melanoma, renal cell carcinoma, hepatocellular carcinoma or head and neck squamous cell carcinoma were enrolled in the trial. Before TCR sequencing, CD4+ and CD8+ T cells were separately sorted from peripheral blood.

This receptor was taken from an adult with an advanced solid tumor such as melanoma, head and neck, liver or kidney cancer. The rearranged chain carries TRBV2 and TRBJ2-2; matching of 6 bases hints at TRBD1 as the D gene. The specimen was CD4+ or CD8+ T cells sorted from blood, collected in a trial of the OX40 agonist ivuxolimab. The CDR3 region has the sequence CASRPGVGMNTGELFF. The bases are TGTGCCAGCAGACCAGGGGTCGGGATGAACACCGGGGAGCTGTTTTTT.